This T cell receptor (beta chain) was recorded in a study of blood T cell repertoires in COVID-19. Study in general: The United States, Italy and Spain supplied acute and convalescent COVID-19 samples.

CDR3 length equals 13 residues. Germline CDR1 and CDR2: SGHTA and FQGNSA. V lost 1 base, J lost 4 bases, and 8 bases lay in between. Those who participated ranged in age from about 18 to 89 years and resided in 20 to 25 US areas. Clones were sequenced by immunoSEQ multiplex PCR, and TCRdb holds only the in-frame ones, with some missing. The sample contains about 150,000 clones, around four fifths of which appear only once. The receptor comes from a woman in her 40s who had recovered from COVID-19. The sequencing sample was made of PBMCs or T cells enriched from blood (not recorded which). This chain links TRBV7-2 with TRBJ2-7, with D possibly matching TRBD2 (5 bases). This chain's CDR3 is CASSLGGRYEQYF. Here the CDR3 DNA reads TGTGCCAGCAGCTTAGGAGGGCGGTACGAGCAGTACTTC.